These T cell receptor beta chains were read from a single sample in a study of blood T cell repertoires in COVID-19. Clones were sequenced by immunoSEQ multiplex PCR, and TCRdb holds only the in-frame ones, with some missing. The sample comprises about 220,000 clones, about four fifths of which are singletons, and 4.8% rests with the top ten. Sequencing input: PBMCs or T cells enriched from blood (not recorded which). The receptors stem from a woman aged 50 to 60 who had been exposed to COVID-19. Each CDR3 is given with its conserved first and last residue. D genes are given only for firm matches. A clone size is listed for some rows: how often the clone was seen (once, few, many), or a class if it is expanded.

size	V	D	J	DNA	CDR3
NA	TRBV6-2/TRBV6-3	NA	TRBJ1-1	TGTGCCAGCAGTTACTCAGGGGCCACTGAAGCTTTCTTT	CASSYSGATEAFF
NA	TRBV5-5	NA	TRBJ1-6	TGTGCCAGCAGCTTGTTCCGGGGAACCTATAATTCACCCCTCCACTTT	CASSLFRGTYNSPLHF
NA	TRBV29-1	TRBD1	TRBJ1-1	TGCAGCGGACGGACAGGGGGGAACACTGAAGCTTTCTTT	CSGRTGGNTEAFF
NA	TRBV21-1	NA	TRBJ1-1	TGTGCCAGCAGCAAAGCGGGGGGGCAAACAGGGTTGAACACTGAAGCTTTCTTT	CASSKAGGQTGLNTEAFF
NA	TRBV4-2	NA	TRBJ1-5	TGTGCCAGCAGCCAAAGGCCAGGCGACAATCAGCCCCAGCATTTT	CASSQRPGDNQPQHF
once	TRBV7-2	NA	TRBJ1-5	TGTGCCAGCAGCTTAGAACCCTATAGCAATCAGCCCCAGCATTTT	CASSLEPYSNQPQHF
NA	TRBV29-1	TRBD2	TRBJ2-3	TGCAGCGTTGAACCCTCTAGCGGACAAACGCAGTATTTT	CSVEPSSGQTQYF
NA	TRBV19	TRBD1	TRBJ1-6	TGTGCCAGTACCGGCGGACAGGGTAATTCACCCCTCCACTTT	CASTGGQGNSPLHF
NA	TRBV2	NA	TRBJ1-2	TGTGCCAGCAGTGAAAAACGGTTCTATGGCTACACCTTC	CASSEKRFYGYTF
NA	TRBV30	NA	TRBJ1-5	TGTGCCTGGAGTGTAGGGCAGGGCCCCAATCAGCCCCAGCATTTT	CAWSVGQGPNQPQHF
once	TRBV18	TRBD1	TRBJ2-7	TGTGCCAGCTCCTCCGGTGACAGGGAAGAGGTGCAGTACTTC	CASSSGDREEVQYF
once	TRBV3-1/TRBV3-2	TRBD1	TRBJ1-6	TGTGCCAGCAGCCCAAACAGGGGTTCCTATAATTCACCCCTCCACTTT	CASSPNRGSYNSPLHF
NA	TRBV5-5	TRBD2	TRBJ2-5	TGTGCCAGCAGCTTTGCCCCCGGGGGGGGGATGATGGAGACCCAGTACTTC	CASSFAPGGGMMETQYF